The 14 T cell receptor beta chains presented below share a single source sample, sequenced in a study of blood T cell repertoires in COVID-19. Sequenced by immunoSEQ multiplex PCR; TCRdb stores in-frame clones only, minus some. The sample shows about 64,000 clones, approximately 80% of them seen only once. What was sequenced was peripheral blood. Receptors were obtained from a man aged 80 or over with acute or convalescent COVID-19.

The chain links TRBV6-5 to TRBJ1-2, with a tentative D call TRBD1 (5 bases). Trimming cost V 4 bases and J 4 bases, with 10 bases left between them. Germline assignment: CDR1 MNHEY and CDR2 SVGAGI. The CDR3 sequence is 13 residues long. CDR3 residues: CASSSQVPYGYTF. CDR3 DNA sequence: TGTGCCAGCAGTTCACAGGTCCCCTATGGCTACACCTTC.

This clone was observed a handful of times. The J gene is TRBJ1-4, the V gene TRBV30; 7 bases match TRBD1. The V segment lost 2 bases and the J segment 8 bases; nucleotides outside the gene matches: 14. Germline V gene lookup returns CDR1 GTSNPN and CDR2 SVGIG (reference sequence). This CDR3 contains 16 residues. The CDR3 DNA reads as TGTGCCTGGAGTAACACTCAACAGGGGAGAAGGGAAAAACTGTTTTTT. This translates into CAWSNTQQGRREKLFF.

V gene TRBV2 combines with J gene TRBJ1-5, with 7 bases aligning to TRBD1. Germline CDR1 is SNHLY and CDR2 is FYNNEI. The CDR3 has 16 residues. V shed 4 bases, J shed 5 bases, and the junction held 11 bases outside the gene matches. CDR3 DNA: TGTGCCAGCAGTGTACAGGGGTTGATGAGGGATCAGCCCCAGCATTTT. Its translation is CASSVQGLMRDQPQHF.

This clone appeared a single time. The chain carries TRBV14 and TRBJ1-4; weak D call: TRBD1 (6 bases). This CDR3 has 18 amino acids. The V end lost 4 bases, the J end lost 7 bases, and 25 bases lay between the germline ends. The V gene's germline CDR1 is SGHDN and CDR2 FVKESK. The CDR3 spells CASSLRGQGRLLGEKLFF. CDR3 nucleotide sequence: TGTGCCAGCAGCCTAAGAGGGCAGGGGCGGTTGTTGGGTGAAAAACTGTTTTTT.

The rearrangement links TRBV5-1 to TRBJ2-2; 7 bases are a match to TRBD2. V lost 7 bases to trimming and J lost 1 base; unmatched junction nucleotides: 7. Looked up from germline, CDR1 is SGHRS and CDR2 is YFSETQ. This CDR3 contains 15 residues. As DNA, the CDR3 is TGCGCCAGCCGACGAGCTAGCGGGAACACCGGGGAGCTGTTTTTT. Translating gives CASRRASGNTGELFF.

The count of this clone is one. V and J are TRBV19 and TRBJ2-5, with D maybe TRBD1 (6 bases). With 2 bases removed from V and 5 bases from J, the gap between germline ends came to 18 bases. Germline V gene lookup returns CDR1 LNHDA and CDR2 SQIVND (reference sequence). The CDR3 is made up of 16 amino acids. CDR3 in DNA: TGTGCCAGTAGTATAATCTCCGGACAGACGCAGGAGACCCAGTACTTC. It encodes CASSIISGQTQETQYF.

The V gene is TRBV19, the J gene TRBJ1-6; TRBD1 matches at 7 bases. The CDR3 has 17 amino acids. CDR1 LNHDA and CDR2 SQIVND come from the germline V gene (reference sequence). V trimming: 4 bases; J trimming: 5 bases; junction bases outside the gene matches: 11. CDR3: CASSTLDRVADNSPLHF. The DNA of the CDR3 is TGTGCCAGTAGTACCTTAGACAGGGTCGCCGATAATTCACCCCTCCACTTT.

This chain uses TRBV5-4 with TRBJ2-3; 9 nucleotides match TRBD2. Germline V gene lookup returns CDR1 SGHNT and CDR2 YYREEE (reference sequence). Trimming at V came to 2 bases and at J to 7 bases, leaving 8 bases not matched to a gene. The CDR3 totals 15 residues. CDR3 DNA sequence: TGTGCCAGCAGCTTTGGAGCGGGGGGCAGTTATACGCAGTATTTT. Its translation is CASSFGAGGSYTQYF.

The chain recombines TRBV11-3 with TRBJ2-7; D not certain. This CDR3 has 14 amino acids. The V gene's germline CDR1 is SGHNT and CDR2 YENEEA. The V gene lost 1 base and the J gene lost 6 bases, with 13 bases spanning the gap. CDR3 loop: CASSLVQNWAEQYF. The CDR3 DNA is TGTGCCAGCAGCTTAGTCCAGAACTGGGCCGAGCAGTACTTC.

V usage is TRBV7-9 and J usage is TRBJ2-4; D not resolved. This CDR3 is built from 14 residues. The germline V gene has CDR1 SEHNR and CDR2 FQNEAQ (reference sequence). V gave up 7 bases and J gave up 0 bases, with 10 bases separating them. The CDR3 loop reads CASTSDLAKNIQYF. The CDR3 DNA reads as TGTGCCAGCACTAGTGATTTAGCCAAAAACATTCAGTACTTC.

This clone is categorized as hyperexpanded. This sequence joins TRBV19 and TRBJ1-2; D remains ambiguous. Trimming cost V 7 bases and J 0 bases, with 9 bases left between them. This CDR3 is built from 13 residues. The germline V gene has CDR1 LNHDA and CDR2 SQIVND (reference sequence). In DNA, the CDR3 is TGTGCCAGTAAACGAACAGCTAACTATGGCTACACCTTC. It translates to CASKRTANYGYTF. The whole variable domain, remainder taken from reference TRBV19 and TRBJ1-2, is DGGITQSPKYLFRKEGQNVTLSCEQNLNHDAMYWYRQDPGQGLRLIYYSQIVNDFQKGDIAEGYSVSREKKESFPLTVTSAQKNPTAFYLCASKRTANYGYTFGSGTRLTVV.

This chain uses TRBV9 with TRBJ2-3; 7 nucleotides line up with TRBD2. This CDR3 has 18 amino acids. Germline V gene sequence: CDR1 SGDLS, CDR2 YYNGEE. V was clipped by 0 bases and J by 0 bases; unmatched bases: 10. The CDR3 protein is CASSVATGGGRSTDTQYF. The CDR3 DNA sequence: TGTGCCAGCAGCGTAGCTACCGGCGGGGGTAGGAGCACAGATACGCAGTATTTT.

The V gene is TRBV15, the J gene TRBJ1-4; unclear D gene. V lost 0 bases, J lost 8 bases, and 10 bases lay in between. The CDR3 runs 14 residues. CDR1 is LNHNV and CDR2 is YYDKDF in the germline V gene (reference sequence). The CDR3 DNA is TGTGCCACCAGCAGAGATCGAGGAGGGGAAAAACTGTTTTTT. This codes for CATSRDRGGEKLFF.

This chain connects TRBV28 to TRBJ1-6, with a weak D call TRBD1 (5 bases). Trimming took 7 bases from V and 10 from J, leaving 26 bases between them. This CDR3 has 17 residues. The germline V gene has CDR1 MDHEN and CDR2 SYDVKM. CDR3: CASTPPAGRGLTSPLHF. Here the CDR3 DNA reads TGTGCCAGCACCCCCCCCGCTGGTAGGGGATTAACCTCACCCCTCCACTTT.